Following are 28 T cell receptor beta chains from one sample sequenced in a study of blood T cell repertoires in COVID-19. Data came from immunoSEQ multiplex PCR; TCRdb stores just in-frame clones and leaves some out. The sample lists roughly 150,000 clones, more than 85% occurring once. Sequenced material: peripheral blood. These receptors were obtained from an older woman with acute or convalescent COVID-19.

The CDR3 here is CASSYGSGGYTF. CDR3 bases: TGTGCCAGCAGTTACGGCAGCGGTGGCTACACCTTC. This sequence joins TRBV6-2 or TRBV6-3 and TRBJ1-2; no clear D gene. Between the trimmed V and J ends, which lost 2 bases and 7 bases, there was a span of 8 bases. This CDR3 spans 12 amino acids. Per the germline V gene, CDR1 is MNHEY and CDR2 is SVGEGT.

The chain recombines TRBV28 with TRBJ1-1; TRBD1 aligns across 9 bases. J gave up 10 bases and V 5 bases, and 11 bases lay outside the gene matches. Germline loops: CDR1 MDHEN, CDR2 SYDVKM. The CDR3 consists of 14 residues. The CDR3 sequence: CASSLGTGYGRAFF. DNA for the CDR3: TGTGCCAGCAGTCTGGGGACAGGGTACGGGCGAGCTTTCTTT. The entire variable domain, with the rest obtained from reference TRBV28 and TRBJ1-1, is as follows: DVKVTQSSRYLVKRTGEKVFLECVQDMDHENMFWYRQDPGLGLRLIYFSYDVKMKEKGDIPEGYSVSREKKERFSLILESASTNQTSMYLCASSLGTGYGRAFFGQGTRLTVV.

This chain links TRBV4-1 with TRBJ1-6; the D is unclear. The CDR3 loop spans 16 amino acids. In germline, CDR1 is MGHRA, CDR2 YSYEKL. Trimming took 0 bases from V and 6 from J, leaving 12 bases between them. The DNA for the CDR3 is TGCGCCAGCAGCCAAGATCCCGCCCCTACTAATTCACCCCTCCACTTT. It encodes CASSQDPAPTNSPLHF.

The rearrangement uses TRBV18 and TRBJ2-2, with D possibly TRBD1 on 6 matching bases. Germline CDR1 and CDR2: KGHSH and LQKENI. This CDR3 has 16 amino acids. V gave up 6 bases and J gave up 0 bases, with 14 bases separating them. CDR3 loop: CASSYRDRTNTGELFF. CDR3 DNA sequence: TGTGCCAGCTCGTACAGGGATCGAACGAACACCGGGGAGCTGTTTTTT. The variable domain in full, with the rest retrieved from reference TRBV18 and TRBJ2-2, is NAGVMQNPRHLVRRRGQEARLRCSPMKGHSHVYWYRQLPEEGLKFMVYLQKENIIDESGMPKERFSAEFPKEGPSILRIQQVVRGDSAAYFCASSYRDRTNTGELFFGEGSRLTVL.

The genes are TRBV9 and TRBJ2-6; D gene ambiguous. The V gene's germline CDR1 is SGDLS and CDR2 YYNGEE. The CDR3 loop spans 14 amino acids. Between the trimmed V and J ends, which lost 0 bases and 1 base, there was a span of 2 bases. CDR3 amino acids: CASSVASGANVLTF. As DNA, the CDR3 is TGTGCCAGCAGCGTAGCATCTGGGGCCAACGTCCTGACTTTC.

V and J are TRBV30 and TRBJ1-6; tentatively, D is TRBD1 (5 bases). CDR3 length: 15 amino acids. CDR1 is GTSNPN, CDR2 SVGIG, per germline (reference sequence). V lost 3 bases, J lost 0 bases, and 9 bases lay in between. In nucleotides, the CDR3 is TGTGCCTGGAGGCAGGGCAGCTCCTATAATTCACCCCTCCACTTT. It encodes CAWRQGSSYNSPLHF.

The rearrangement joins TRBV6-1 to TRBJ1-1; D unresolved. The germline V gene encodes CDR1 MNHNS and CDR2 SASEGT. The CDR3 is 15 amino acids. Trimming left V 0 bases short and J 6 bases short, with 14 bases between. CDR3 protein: CASSEARPGSAEAFF. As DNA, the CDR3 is TGTGCCAGCAGTGAAGCGCGCCCGGGAAGTGCTGAAGCTTTCTTT.

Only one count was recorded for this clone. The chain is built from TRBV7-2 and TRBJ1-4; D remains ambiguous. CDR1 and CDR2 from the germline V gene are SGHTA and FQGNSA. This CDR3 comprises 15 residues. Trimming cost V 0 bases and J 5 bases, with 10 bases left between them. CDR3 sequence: CASSLAFGRNEKLFF. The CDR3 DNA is TGTGCCAGCAGCTTAGCTTTCGGCAGGAATGAAAAACTGTTTTTT.

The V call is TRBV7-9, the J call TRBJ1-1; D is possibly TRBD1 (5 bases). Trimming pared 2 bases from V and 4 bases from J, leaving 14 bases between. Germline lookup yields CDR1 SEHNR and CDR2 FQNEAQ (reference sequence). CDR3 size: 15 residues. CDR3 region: CASSLILGGGTEAFF. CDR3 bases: TGTGCCAGCAGCTTAATTTTGGGCGGGGGCACTGAAGCTTTCTTT.

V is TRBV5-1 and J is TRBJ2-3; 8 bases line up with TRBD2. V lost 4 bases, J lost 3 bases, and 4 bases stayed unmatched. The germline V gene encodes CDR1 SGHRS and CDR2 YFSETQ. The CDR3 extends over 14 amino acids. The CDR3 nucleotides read TGCGCCAGCAGCCTGGGACTAGGGACAGATACGCAGTATTTT. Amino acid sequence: CASSLGLGTDTQYF.

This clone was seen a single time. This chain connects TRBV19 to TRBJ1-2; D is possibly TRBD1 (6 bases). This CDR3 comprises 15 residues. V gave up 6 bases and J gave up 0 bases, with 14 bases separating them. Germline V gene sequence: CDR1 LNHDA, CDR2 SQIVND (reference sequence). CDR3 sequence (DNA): TGTGCCAGTAGGAAGACGACAGGACCTAACTATGGCTACACCTTC. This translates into CASRKTTGPNYGYTF.

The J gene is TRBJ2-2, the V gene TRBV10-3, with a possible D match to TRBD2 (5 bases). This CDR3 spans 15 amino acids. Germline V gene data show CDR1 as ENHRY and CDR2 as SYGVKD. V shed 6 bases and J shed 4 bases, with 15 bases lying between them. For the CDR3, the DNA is TGTGCCATCAGAGAAACCGGGGTCACCACCGGGGAGCTGTTTTTT. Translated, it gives CAIRETGVTTGELFF.

The CDR3 nucleotides read TGCGCCAGCAGCACCTCCGGGACAGCATTCCAAGAGACCCAGTACTTC. Translating it yields CASSTSGTAFQETQYF. This chain joins TRBV5-1 and TRBJ2-5; 7 nucleotides agree with TRBD1. Trimming at V came to 4 bases and at J to 1 base, leaving 10 bases not matched to a gene. This CDR3 contains 16 residues. The germline V gene has CDR1 SGHRS and CDR2 YFSETQ.

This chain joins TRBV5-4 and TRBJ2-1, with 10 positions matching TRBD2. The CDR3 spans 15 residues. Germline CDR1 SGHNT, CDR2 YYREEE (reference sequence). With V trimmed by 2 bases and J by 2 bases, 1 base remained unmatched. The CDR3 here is CASSFLAGAYNEQFF. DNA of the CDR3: TGTGCCAGCAGCTTTCTAGCGGGGGCCTACAATGAGCAGTTCTTC.

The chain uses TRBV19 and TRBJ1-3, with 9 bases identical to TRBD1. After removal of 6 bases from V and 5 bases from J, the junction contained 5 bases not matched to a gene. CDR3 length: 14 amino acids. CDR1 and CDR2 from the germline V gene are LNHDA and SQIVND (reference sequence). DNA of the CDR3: TGTGCCAGTAGACCGGACAGGGGTCGAAACACCATATATTTT. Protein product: CASRPDRGRNTIYF.

CDR3: CASNRGGDGDTQYF. The CDR3 coding sequence is TGTGCCAGTAATCGCGGGGGGGATGGAGATACGCAGTATTTT. The V call is TRBV19, the J call TRBJ2-3, with 9 bases identical to TRBD2. The CDR3 has 14 residues. CDR1 is LNHDA and CDR2 is SQIVND in the germline V gene (reference sequence). Trimming removed 7 bases from V and 5 bases from J; junction bases left unmatched: 7.

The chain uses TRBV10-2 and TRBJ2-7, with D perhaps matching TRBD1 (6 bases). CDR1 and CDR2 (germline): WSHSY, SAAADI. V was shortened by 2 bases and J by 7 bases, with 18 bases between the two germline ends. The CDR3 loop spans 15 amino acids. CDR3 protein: CASSEERWTEEEQYF. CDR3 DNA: TGCGCCAGCAGTGAGGAACGTTGGACAGAGGAAGAGCAGTACTTC.

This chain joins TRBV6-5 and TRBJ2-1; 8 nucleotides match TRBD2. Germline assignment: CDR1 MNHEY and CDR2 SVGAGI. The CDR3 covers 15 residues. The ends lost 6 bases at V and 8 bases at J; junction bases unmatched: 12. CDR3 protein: CASRNGGGLMDEQFF. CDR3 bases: TGTGCCAGCAGAAACGGGGGGGGGCTCATGGATGAGCAGTTCTTC.

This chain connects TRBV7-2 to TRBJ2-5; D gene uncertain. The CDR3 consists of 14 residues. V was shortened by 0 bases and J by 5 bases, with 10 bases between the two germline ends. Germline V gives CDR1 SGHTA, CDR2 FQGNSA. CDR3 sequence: CASSLAGIAETQYF. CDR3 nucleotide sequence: TGTGCCAGCAGCTTAGCGGGCATCGCGGAGACCCAGTACTTC.

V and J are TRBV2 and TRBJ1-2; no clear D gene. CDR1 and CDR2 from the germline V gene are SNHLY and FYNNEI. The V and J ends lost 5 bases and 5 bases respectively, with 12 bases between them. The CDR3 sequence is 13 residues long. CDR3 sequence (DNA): TGTGCCAGCAGTCCCCGGGTTGGGTATGGCTACACCTTC. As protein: CASSPRVGYGYTF.

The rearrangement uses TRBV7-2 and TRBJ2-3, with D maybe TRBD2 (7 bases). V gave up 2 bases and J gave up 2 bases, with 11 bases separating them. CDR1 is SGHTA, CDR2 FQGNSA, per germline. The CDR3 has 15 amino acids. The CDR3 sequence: CASSLRAGATDTQYF. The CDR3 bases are TGTGCCAGCAGCTTAAGGGCGGGGGCCACAGATACGCAGTATTTT.

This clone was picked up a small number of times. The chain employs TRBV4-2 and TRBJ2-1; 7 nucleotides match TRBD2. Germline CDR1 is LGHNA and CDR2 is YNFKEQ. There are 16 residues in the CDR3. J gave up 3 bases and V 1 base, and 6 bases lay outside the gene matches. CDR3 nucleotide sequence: TGTGCCAGCAGCCAAGGGGCTCGGGGGGACTACAATGAGCAGTTCTTC. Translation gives CASSQGARGDYNEQFF.

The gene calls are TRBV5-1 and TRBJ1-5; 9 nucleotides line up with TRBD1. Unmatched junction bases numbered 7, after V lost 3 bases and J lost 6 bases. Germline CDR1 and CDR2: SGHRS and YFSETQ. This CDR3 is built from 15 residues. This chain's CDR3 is CASSSGTGQGQPQHF. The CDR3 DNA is TGCGCCAGCAGCTCGGGGACAGGGCAGGGTCAGCCCCAGCATTTT.

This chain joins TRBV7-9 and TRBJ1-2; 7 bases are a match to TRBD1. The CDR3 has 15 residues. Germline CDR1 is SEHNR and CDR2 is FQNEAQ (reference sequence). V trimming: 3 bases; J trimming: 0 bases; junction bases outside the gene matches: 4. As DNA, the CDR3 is TGTGCCAGCAGCTTGACCGGGACAGCTAACTATGGCTACACCTTC. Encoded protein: CASSLTGTANYGYTF.

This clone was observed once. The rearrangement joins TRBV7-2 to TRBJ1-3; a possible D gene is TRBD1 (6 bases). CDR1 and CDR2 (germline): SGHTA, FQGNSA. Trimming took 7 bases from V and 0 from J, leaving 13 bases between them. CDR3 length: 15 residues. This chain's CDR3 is CASTFQGHSGNTIYF. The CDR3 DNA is TGTGCCAGCACATTTCAGGGGCACTCTGGAAACACCATATATTTT.

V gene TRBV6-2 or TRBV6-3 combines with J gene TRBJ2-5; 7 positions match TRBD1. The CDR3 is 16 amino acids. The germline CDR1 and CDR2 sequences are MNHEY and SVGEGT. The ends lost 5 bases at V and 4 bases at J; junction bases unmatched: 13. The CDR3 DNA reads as TGTGCCAGCAGTCCCCAATCGACAGGGTCCAGAGAGACCCAGTACTTC. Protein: CASSPQSTGSRETQYF.

The CDR3 DNA reads TGTGCCATCAGTGACCCCACGAATCCTATTGGCAGGGGTGGTACAGATACGCAGTATTTT. This gives the protein CAISDPTNPIGRGGTDTQYF. The rearrangement joins TRBV10-3 to TRBJ2-3, with D tentatively TRBD1 (6 bases). This CDR3 contains 20 residues. Germline V gene data show CDR1 as ENHRY and CDR2 as SYGVKD. Trimming removed 3 bases from V and 3 bases from J, with 28 bases in between.

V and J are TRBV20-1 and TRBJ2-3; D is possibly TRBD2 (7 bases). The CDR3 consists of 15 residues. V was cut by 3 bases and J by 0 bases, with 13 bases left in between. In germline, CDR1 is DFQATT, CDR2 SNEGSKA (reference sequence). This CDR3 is CSASLRGPSTDTQYF. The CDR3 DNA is TGCAGTGCTAGTCTGCGGGGGCCTAGCACAGATACGCAGTATTTT.